The present entry profiles one TCR beta chain with its context. These data are taken from a study of Graves' ophthalmopathy and Graves' hyperthyroidism. Looked up from germline, CDR1 is SGHAT and CDR2 is FQDESV (reference sequence). The V end was cut by 3 bases, the J end by 3 bases, with 18 bases between. The CDR3 totals 16 residues. RNA transcripts were the source from which TCR beta CDR3 regions were amplified. First-round RT-PCR with HTBI primers preceded a second-round multiplex PCR. TCRdb used MiXCR to reprocess the multiplex PCR reads, holding one entry per CDR3 protein. The table has about 620,000 distinct CDR3 sequences, 22% seen once. It was on clinical symptoms, serum thyroxine, TRAb, thyroid ultrasound and orbital computed tomography that diagnosis relied. The PBMCs originated from around 10 ml of fresh peripheral blood.

Sample: peripheral blood. V usage is TRBV11-1 and J usage is TRBJ2-7; D gene ambiguous. The sequence came from a woman younger than 30 with stable Graves' hyperthyroidism. Some clones in this sample may be carry-over from other donors' samples. The CDR3 DNA is TGTGCCAGCAGCTTCCCGACCGACGGACCGCACTACGAGCAGTACTTC. This sequence encodes CASSFPTDGPHYEQYF.